This is a list of T cell receptor beta chains from one sample in a study of blood T cell repertoires in COVID-19. Produced via immunoSEQ multiplex PCR; TCRdb's table is partial and in-frame only. The table records 85,000 to 110,000 clones, roughly 87% of them present only once. The sequencing input was peripheral blood. These receptors were collected from a human donor in a cohort sampled during active COVID-19. Both conserved end residues are part of each CDR3. Fields, in order: V gene, D gene, J gene, clone size, CDR3 protein, CDR3 DNA. A D gene is named only where the DNA matches it firmly. Clone size is shown for a subset of rows, as once, few, many or a class of expanded clone.

V gene: TRBV3-1/TRBV3-2; D gene: TRBD2; J gene: TRBJ2-3; clone size: -; CDR3 protein: CASSQDGGSAGGRFTQYF; CDR3 DNA: TGTGCCAGCAGCCAAGATGGTGGGTCAGCGGGGGGGCGATTTACGCAGTATTTT
V gene: TRBV7-9; D gene: TRBD2; J gene: TRBJ2-2; clone size: few; CDR3 protein: CASSWGLAGANTGELFF; CDR3 DNA: TGTGCCAGCAGCTGGGGACTAGCGGGGGCAAACACCGGGGAGCTGTTTTTT
V gene: TRBV28; D gene: TRBD2; J gene: TRBJ2-1; clone size: -; CDR3 protein: CASSLLLLAGVSYNEQFF; CDR3 DNA: TGTGCCAGCAGTTTACTTCTACTAGCGGGGGTTTCCTACAATGAGCAGTTCTTC
V gene: TRBV3-1/TRBV3-2; D gene: -; J gene: TRBJ2-5; clone size: once; CDR3 protein: CASSQALVLGETQYF; CDR3 DNA: TGTGCCAGCAGCCAAGCTTTGGTCCTAGGAGAGACCCAGTACTTC
V gene: TRBV6-6; D gene: -; J gene: TRBJ1-1; clone size: -; CDR3 protein: CASNTGIRYRTEAFF; CDR3 DNA: TGTGCCAGCAACACAGGGATCAGGTACAGGACTGAAGCTTTCTTT
V gene: TRBV7-8; D gene: -; J gene: TRBJ2-7; clone size: -; CDR3 protein: CASSSDGRSSYEQYF; CDR3 DNA: TGTGCCAGCAGCTCTGATGGTCGGAGCTCCTACGAGCAGTACTTC
V gene: TRBV5-1; D gene: TRBD1; J gene: TRBJ1-1; clone size: -; CDR3 protein: CASSLFIVDRDRLNTEAFF; CDR3 DNA: TGCGCCAGCAGCTTATTTATAGTCGACCGGGACAGACTCAACACTGAAGCTTTCTTT
V gene: TRBV28; D gene: -; J gene: TRBJ1-2; clone size: few; CDR3 protein: CASSLWAGSYGYTF; CDR3 DNA: TGTGCCAGCAGTTTATGGGCGGGGAGCTATGGCTACACCTTC
V gene: TRBV19; D gene: TRBD1; J gene: TRBJ1-2; clone size: -; CDR3 protein: CASSRWSTGQGDGYTF; CDR3 DNA: TGTGCCAGTAGTAGATGGAGCACGGGACAGGGAGATGGCTACACCTTC
V gene: TRBV2; D gene: TRBD2; J gene: TRBJ2-3; clone size: -; CDR3 protein: CASSSGVSTDTQYF; CDR3 DNA: TGTGCCAGCAGTAGCGGGGTTAGCACAGATACGCAGTATTTT
V gene: TRBV5-1; D gene: -; J gene: TRBJ2-3; clone size: -; CDR3 protein: CASSFDGLRDTQYF; CDR3 DNA: TGCGCCAGCAGCTTTGATGGGCTTCGGGATACGCAGTATTTT
V gene: TRBV28; D gene: -; J gene: TRBJ2-7; clone size: -; CDR3 protein: CASSLRGVYEQYF; CDR3 DNA: TGTGCCAGCAGTCTTCGGGGAGTCTACGAGCAGTACTTC
V gene: TRBV7-9; D gene: TRBD2; J gene: TRBJ2-5; clone size: -; CDR3 protein: CASSRSGGEETQYF; CDR3 DNA: TGTGCCAGCAGCCGTAGCGGGGGGGAAGAGACCCAGTACTTC
V gene: TRBV6-1; D gene: TRBD1; J gene: TRBJ2-7; clone size: -; CDR3 protein: CASSAGWTGISYEQYF; CDR3 DNA: TGTGCCAGCAGTGCCGGTTGGACAGGTATTTCCTACGAGCAGTACTTC
V gene: TRBV2; D gene: -; J gene: TRBJ1-5; clone size: few; CDR3 protein: CATSGGNNQPQHF; CDR3 DNA: TGTGCCACTTCGGGGGGTAACAATCAGCCCCAGCATTTT
V gene: TRBV10-3; D gene: -; J gene: TRBJ2-3; clone size: few; CDR3 protein: CAISESDGGGVDTQYF; CDR3 DNA: TGTGCCATCAGTGAGTCCGATGGGGGGGGCGTAGATACGCAGTATTTT
V gene: TRBV7-8; D gene: TRBD2; J gene: TRBJ2-7; clone size: -; CDR3 protein: CASSSAGTIAPEQYF; CDR3 DNA: TGTGCCAGCAGCTCCGCCGGGACTATAGCACCCGAGCAGTACTTC
V gene: TRBV28; D gene: -; J gene: TRBJ1-2; clone size: -; CDR3 protein: CASSFGGILYYGYTF; CDR3 DNA: TGTGCCAGCAGTTTCGGAGGGATCCTTTACTATGGCTACACCTTC
V gene: TRBV5-4; D gene: -; J gene: TRBJ1-1; clone size: -; CDR3 protein: CASSFQGSEAFF; CDR3 DNA: TGTGCCAGCAGCTTCCAGGGGAGTGAAGCTTTCTTT
V gene: TRBV19; D gene: TRBD2; J gene: TRBJ2-5; clone size: few; CDR3 protein: CASSMTSGGIETQYF; CDR3 DNA: TGTGCCAGTAGTATGACTAGCGGGGGGATTGAGACCCAGTACTTC
V gene: TRBV28; D gene: TRBD1; J gene: TRBJ1-1; clone size: -; CDR3 protein: CASKQGTGAGWEEAFF; CDR3 DNA: TGTGCCAGCAAGCAGGGGACAGGAGCAGGGTGGGAAGAAGCTTTCTTT
V gene: TRBV30; D gene: -; J gene: TRBJ1-6; clone size: -; CDR3 protein: CAWSVGEFSPLHF; CDR3 DNA: TGTGCCTGGAGTGTCGGGGAGTTTTCACCCCTCCACTTT
V gene: TRBV5-6; D gene: TRBD1; J gene: TRBJ1-5; clone size: -; CDR3 protein: CASSLAGTASNQPQHF; CDR3 DNA: TGTGCCAGCAGCTTGGCGGGGACAGCTAGCAATCAGCCCCAGCATTTT
V gene: TRBV28; D gene: -; J gene: TRBJ2-7; clone size: -; CDR3 protein: CASSSPTGRKPYEQYF; CDR3 DNA: TGTGCCAGCAGTTCCCCAACAGGGAGAAAACCCTACGAGCAGTACTTC
V gene: TRBV9; D gene: -; J gene: TRBJ2-2; clone size: -; CDR3 protein: CASTSTQAGELFF; CDR3 DNA: TGTGCCAGCACGTCCACACAGGCCGGGGAGCTGTTTTTT
V gene: TRBV27; D gene: TRBD2; J gene: TRBJ2-5; clone size: -; CDR3 protein: CASSFLTGGGQETQYF; CDR3 DNA: TGTGCCAGCAGTTTCCTAACGGGAGGGGGCCAAGAGACCCAGTACTTC
V gene: TRBV7-3; D gene: TRBD1; J gene: TRBJ2-1; clone size: -; CDR3 protein: CASSIRQGNEQFF; CDR3 DNA: TGTGCCAGCAGCATCCGACAGGGCAATGAGCAGTTCTTC
V gene: TRBV29-1; D gene: -; J gene: TRBJ2-7; clone size: few; CDR3 protein: CSAALIVREEQYF; CDR3 DNA: TGCAGCGCCGCCTTGATCGTAAGAGAGGAGCAGTACTTC
V gene: TRBV11-3; D gene: -; J gene: TRBJ2-1; clone size: -; CDR3 protein: CASSFRGMAGGRDEQFF; CDR3 DNA: TGTGCCAGCAGCTTTCGCGGGATGGCGGGTGGTAGGGATGAGCAGTTCTTC
V gene: TRBV3-1/TRBV3-2; D gene: -; J gene: TRBJ2-3; clone size: -; CDR3 protein: CASSREVRGTDTQYF; CDR3 DNA: TGTGCCAGCAGCCGTGAAGTCAGGGGCACAGATACGCAGTATTTT
V gene: TRBV18; D gene: -; J gene: TRBJ2-7; clone size: -; CDR3 protein: CASSPKSGSLTYEQYF; CDR3 DNA: TGTGCCAGCTCACCAAAGAGCGGTTCCCTCACCTACGAGCAGTACTTC
V gene: TRBV5-1; D gene: -; J gene: TRBJ1-5; clone size: -; CDR3 protein: CASSLRGGDQPQHF; CDR3 DNA: TGCGCCAGCAGCTTGAGAGGGGGTGATCAGCCCCAGCATTTT
V gene: TRBV5-4; D gene: -; J gene: TRBJ2-7; clone size: -; CDR3 protein: CASSQLGAGTYEQYF; CDR3 DNA: TGTGCCAGCAGCCAACTGGGCGCGGGTACCTACGAGCAGTACTTC
V gene: TRBV7-8; D gene: -; J gene: TRBJ2-5; clone size: -; CDR3 protein: CASSLLRGWSGETQYF; CDR3 DNA: TGTGCCAGCAGCTTGCTTCGGGGTTGGTCGGGGGAGACCCAGTACTTC
V gene: TRBV19; D gene: TRBD1; J gene: TRBJ1-3; clone size: -; CDR3 protein: CATTGTGGTGNTIYF; CDR3 DNA: TGTGCCACCACCGGGACAGGGGGGACTGGAAACACCATATATTTT
V gene: TRBV10-3; D gene: TRBD1; J gene: TRBJ2-5; clone size: -; CDR3 protein: CAISETTGGGWTQYF; CDR3 DNA: TGTGCCATCAGTGAGACGACAGGGGGCGGGTGGACCCAGTACTTC
V gene: TRBV5-1; D gene: TRBD1; J gene: TRBJ2-5; clone size: -; CDR3 protein: CASSGTGTGEETQYF; CDR3 DNA: TGCGCCAGCAGCGGGACTGGGACAGGGGAAGAGACCCAGTACTTC
V gene: TRBV28; D gene: -; J gene: TRBJ1-1; clone size: -; CDR3 protein: CASRGSDTEAFF; CDR3 DNA: TGTGCCAGCAGGGGGAGCGACACTGAAGCTTTCTTT
V gene: TRBV6-6; D gene: TRBD1; J gene: TRBJ1-1; clone size: -; CDR3 protein: CASSPQGQVLGSGTEAFF; CDR3 DNA: TGTGCCAGCAGTCCCCAAGGACAGGTTCTAGGGTCGGGCACTGAAGCTTTCTTT
V gene: TRBV5-6; D gene: TRBD2; J gene: TRBJ2-7; clone size: -; CDR3 protein: CASSLALAGGSYEQYF; CDR3 DNA: TGTGCCAGCAGCTTGGCGCTAGCGGGAGGGTCCTACGAGCAGTACTTC
V gene: TRBV3-1/TRBV3-2; D gene: -; J gene: TRBJ1-3; clone size: -; CDR3 protein: CASSQVPSLPNTIYF; CDR3 DNA: TGTGCCAGCAGCCAAGTTCCAAGCCTTCCAAACACCATATATTTT
V gene: TRBV28; D gene: TRBD1; J gene: TRBJ1-4; clone size: -; CDR3 protein: CASKETGEEVSEKLFF; CDR3 DNA: TGTGCCAGCAAAGAGACAGGGGAGGAAGTGAGCGAAAAACTGTTTTTT
V gene: TRBV2; D gene: TRBD1; J gene: TRBJ1-5; clone size: -; CDR3 protein: CASGGGTGNAGNQPQHF; CDR3 DNA: TGTGCCAGCGGCGGTGGGACAGGGAACGCGGGTAATCAGCCCCAGCATTTT
V gene: TRBV7-7; D gene: TRBD2; J gene: TRBJ2-5; clone size: -; CDR3 protein: CASSLGLAGSQETQYF; CDR3 DNA: TGTGCTAGCAGCTTAGGACTAGCGGGATCTCAAGAGACCCAGTACTTC
V gene: TRBV29-1; D gene: TRBD1; J gene: TRBJ2-7; clone size: -; CDR3 protein: CSVEGTGESYEQYF; CDR3 DNA: TGCAGCGTTGAAGGGACAGGGGAATCCTACGAGCAGTACTTC
V gene: TRBV19; D gene: TRBD2; J gene: TRBJ2-1; clone size: -; CDR3 protein: CASSDSGGSSYNEQFF; CDR3 DNA: TGTGCCAGTAGTGATAGCGGGGGGAGCTCCTACAATGAGCAGTTCTTC
V gene: TRBV24-1; D gene: TRBD1; J gene: TRBJ1-1; clone size: few; CDR3 protein: CATSVIGQGGNTEAFF; CDR3 DNA: TGTGCCACCAGTGTAATCGGACAGGGAGGGAACACTGAAGCTTTCTTT
V gene: TRBV29-1; D gene: TRBD2; J gene: TRBJ2-7; clone size: -; CDR3 protein: CSVQNLAGGPREQYF; CDR3 DNA: TGCAGCGTTCAAAACCTAGCGGGAGGGCCTCGGGAGCAGTACTTC
V gene: TRBV3-1/TRBV3-2; D gene: TRBD2; J gene: TRBJ2-7; clone size: -; CDR3 protein: CASSPSGRPSYEQYF; CDR3 DNA: TGTGCCAGCAGCCCTAGCGGGAGGCCGTCCTACGAGCAGTACTTC
V gene: TRBV28; D gene: TRBD2; J gene: TRBJ2-7; clone size: -; CDR3 protein: CASSLALGAGGFGEQYF; CDR3 DNA: TGTGCCAGCAGTTTAGCCCTCGGGGCGGGGGGCTTCGGCGAGCAGTACTTC
V gene: TRBV6-5; D gene: TRBD2; J gene: TRBJ2-7; clone size: -; CDR3 protein: CASRASGTYEQYF; CDR3 DNA: TGTGCCAGCAGAGCTAGCGGTACCTACGAGCAGTACTTC
V gene: TRBV30; D gene: -; J gene: TRBJ2-1; clone size: -; CDR3 protein: CAWSVSDNEQFF; CDR3 DNA: TGTGCCTGGAGTGTATCCGACAATGAGCAGTTCTTC